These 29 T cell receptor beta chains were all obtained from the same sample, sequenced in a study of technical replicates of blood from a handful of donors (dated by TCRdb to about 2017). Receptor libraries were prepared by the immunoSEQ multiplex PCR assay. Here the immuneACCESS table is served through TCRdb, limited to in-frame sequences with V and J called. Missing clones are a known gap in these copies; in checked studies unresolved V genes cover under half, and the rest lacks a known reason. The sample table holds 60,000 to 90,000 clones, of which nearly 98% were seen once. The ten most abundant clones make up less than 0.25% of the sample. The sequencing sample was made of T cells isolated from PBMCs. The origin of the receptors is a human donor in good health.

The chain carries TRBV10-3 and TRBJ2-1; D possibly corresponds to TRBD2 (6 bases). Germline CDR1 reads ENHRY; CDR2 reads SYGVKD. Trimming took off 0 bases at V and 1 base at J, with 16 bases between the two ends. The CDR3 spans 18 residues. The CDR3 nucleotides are TGTGCCATCAGTGAGTCTGGGCGGGGCCCAGAATCCTACAATGAGCAGTTCTTC. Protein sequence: CAISESGRGPESYNEQFF.

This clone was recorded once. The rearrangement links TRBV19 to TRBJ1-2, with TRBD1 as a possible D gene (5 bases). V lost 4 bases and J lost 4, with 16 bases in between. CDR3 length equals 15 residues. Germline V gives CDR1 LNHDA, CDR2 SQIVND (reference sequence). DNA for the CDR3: TGTGCCAGTAGTACATACCTCGACAGTCTCTATGGCTACACCTTC. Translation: CASSTYLDSLYGYTF.

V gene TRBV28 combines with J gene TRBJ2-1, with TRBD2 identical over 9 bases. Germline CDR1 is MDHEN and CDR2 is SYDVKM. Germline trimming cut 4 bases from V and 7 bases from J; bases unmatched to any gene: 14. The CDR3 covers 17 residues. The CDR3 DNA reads TGTGCCAGCAGTTCGGGCCGTGGGCGGGAGGGCCAGAATGAGCAGTTCTTC. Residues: CASSSGRGREGQNEQFF.

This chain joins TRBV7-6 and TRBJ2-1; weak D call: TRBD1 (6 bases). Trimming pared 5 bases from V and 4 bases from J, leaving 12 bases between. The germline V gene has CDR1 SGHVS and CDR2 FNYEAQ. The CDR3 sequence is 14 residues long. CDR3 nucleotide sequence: TGTGCCAGCAGCCCCCGAGGACAGTACAATGAGCAGTTCTTC. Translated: CASSPRGQYNEQFF.

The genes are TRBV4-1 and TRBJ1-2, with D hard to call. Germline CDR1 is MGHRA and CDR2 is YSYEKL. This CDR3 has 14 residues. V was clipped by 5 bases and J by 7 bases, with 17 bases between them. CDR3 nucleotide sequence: TGCGCCAGCAGCTTGACCCAGGCCGGAGGTGGCTACACCTTC. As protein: CASSLTQAGGGYTF.

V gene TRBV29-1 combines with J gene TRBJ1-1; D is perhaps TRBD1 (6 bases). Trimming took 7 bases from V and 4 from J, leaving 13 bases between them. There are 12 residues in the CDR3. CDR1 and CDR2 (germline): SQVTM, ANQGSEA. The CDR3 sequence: CSGNQGSTEAFF. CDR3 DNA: TGCAGCGGGAATCAGGGGTCCACTGAAGCTTTCTTT.

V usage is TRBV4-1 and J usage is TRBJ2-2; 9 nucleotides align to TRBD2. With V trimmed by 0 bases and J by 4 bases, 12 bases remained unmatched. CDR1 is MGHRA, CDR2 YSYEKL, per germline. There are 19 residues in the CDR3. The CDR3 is CASSQDHDLAGVFTGELFF. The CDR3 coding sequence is TGCGCCAGCAGCCAAGATCATGATTTAGCGGGGGTTTTCACCGGGGAGCTGTTTTTT.

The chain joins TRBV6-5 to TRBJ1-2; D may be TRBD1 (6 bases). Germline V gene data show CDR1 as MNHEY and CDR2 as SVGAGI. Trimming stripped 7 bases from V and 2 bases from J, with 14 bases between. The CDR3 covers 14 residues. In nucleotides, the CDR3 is TGTGCCAGCAAACCGGGACAATCGAACTATGGCTACACCTTC. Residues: CASKPGQSNYGYTF.

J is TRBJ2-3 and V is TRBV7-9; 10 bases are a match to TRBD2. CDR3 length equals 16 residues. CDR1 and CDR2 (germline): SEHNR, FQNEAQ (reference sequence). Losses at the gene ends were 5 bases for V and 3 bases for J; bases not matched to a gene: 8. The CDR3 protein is CASSPEWGLATDTQYF. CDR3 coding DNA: TGTGCCAGCAGCCCAGAATGGGGACTAGCGACAGATACGCAGTATTTT.

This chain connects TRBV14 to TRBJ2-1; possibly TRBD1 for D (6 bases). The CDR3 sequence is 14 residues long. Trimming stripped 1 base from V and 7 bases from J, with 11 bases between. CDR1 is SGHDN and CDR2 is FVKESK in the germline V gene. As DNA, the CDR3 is TGTGCCAGCAGCCAAGGTACAGGGTATAATGAGCAGTTCTTC. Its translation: CASSQGTGYNEQFF. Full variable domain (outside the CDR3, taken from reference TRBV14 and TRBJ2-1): EAGVTQFPSHSVIEKGQTVTLRCDPISGHDNLYWYRRVMGKEIKFLLHFVKESKQDESGMPNNRFLAERTGGTYSTLKVQPAELEDSGVYFCASSQGTGYNEQFFGPGTRLTVL.

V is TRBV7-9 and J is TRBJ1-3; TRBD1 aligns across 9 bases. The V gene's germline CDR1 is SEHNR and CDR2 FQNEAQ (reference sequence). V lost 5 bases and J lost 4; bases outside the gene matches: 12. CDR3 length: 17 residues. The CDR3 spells CASSNPLRGQGGNTIYF. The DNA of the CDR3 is TGTGCCAGCAGCAACCCGCTGAGGGGACAGGGAGGAAACACCATATATTTT.

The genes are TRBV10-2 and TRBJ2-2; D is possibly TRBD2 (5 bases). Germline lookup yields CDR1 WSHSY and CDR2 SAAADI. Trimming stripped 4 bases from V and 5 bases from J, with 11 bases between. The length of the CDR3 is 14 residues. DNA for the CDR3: TGCGCCAGCAGTGCGGGGAAGGAGACCGGGGAGCTGTTTTTT. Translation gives CASSAGKETGELFF.

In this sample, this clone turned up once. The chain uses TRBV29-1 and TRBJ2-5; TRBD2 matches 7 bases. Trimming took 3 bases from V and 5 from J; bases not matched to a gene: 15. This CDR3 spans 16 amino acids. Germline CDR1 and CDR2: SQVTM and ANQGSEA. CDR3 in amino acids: CSVDQRGSYFLETQYF. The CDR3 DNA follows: TGCAGCGTTGATCAGCGGGGCAGTTATTTTTTGGAGACCCAGTACTTC.

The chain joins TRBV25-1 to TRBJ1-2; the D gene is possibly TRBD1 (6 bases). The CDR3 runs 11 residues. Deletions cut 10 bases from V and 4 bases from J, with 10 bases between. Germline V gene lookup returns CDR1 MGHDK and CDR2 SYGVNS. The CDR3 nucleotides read TGTGCCATCTTGGACAGCTATGGCTACACCTTC. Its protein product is CAILDSYGYTF.

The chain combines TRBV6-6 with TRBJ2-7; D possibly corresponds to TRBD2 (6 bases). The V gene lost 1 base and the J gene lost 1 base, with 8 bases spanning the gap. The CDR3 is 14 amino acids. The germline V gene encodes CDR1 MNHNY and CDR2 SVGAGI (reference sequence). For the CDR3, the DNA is TGTGCCAGCAGTTACTATGGGAGGTCCTACGAGCAGTACTTC. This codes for CASSYYGRSYEQYF.

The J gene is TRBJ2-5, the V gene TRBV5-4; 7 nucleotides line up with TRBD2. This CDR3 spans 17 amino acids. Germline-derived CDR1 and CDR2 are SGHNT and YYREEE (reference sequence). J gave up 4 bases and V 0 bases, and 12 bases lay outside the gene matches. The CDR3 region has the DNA TGTGCCAGCAGCTTGGGCTCAACACCGGGGGGACCAGAGACCCAGTACTTC. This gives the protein CASSLGSTPGGPETQYF.

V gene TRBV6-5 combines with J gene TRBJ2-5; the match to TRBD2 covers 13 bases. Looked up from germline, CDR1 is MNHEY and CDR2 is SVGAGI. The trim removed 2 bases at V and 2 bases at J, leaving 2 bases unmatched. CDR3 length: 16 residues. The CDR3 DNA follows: TGTGCCAGCAGTTACCGACTAGCGGGAGGTCAAGAGACCCAGTACTTC. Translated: CASSYRLAGGQETQYF.

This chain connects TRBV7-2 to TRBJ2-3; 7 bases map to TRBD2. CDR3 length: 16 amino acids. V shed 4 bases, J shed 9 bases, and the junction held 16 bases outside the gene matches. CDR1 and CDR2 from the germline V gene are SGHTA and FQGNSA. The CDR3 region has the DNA TGTGCCAGCAGCTCGTCTAGCGGTCTCCTCCGAAGAACGCAGTATTTT. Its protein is CASSSSSGLLRRTQYF.

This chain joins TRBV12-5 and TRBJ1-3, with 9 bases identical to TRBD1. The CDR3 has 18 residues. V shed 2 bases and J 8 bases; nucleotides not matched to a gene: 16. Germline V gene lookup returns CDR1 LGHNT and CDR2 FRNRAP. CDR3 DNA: TGTGCTAGTGGTTTGTTAAAGACCGGGACAGGGAACTTGGACACCATATATTTT. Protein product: CASGLLKTGTGNLDTIYF.

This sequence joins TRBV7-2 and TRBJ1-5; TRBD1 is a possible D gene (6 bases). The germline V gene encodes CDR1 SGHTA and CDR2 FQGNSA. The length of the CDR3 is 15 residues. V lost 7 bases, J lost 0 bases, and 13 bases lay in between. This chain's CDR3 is CASTVDSYSNQPQHF. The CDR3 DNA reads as TGTGCCAGCACCGTGGACAGTTATAGCAATCAGCCCCAGCATTTT.

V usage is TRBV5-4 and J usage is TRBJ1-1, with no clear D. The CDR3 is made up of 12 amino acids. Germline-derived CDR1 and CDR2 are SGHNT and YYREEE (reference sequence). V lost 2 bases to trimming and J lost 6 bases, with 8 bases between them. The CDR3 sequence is CASSLEAAEAFF. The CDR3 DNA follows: TGTGCCAGCAGCTTAGAGGCAGCTGAAGCTTTCTTT.

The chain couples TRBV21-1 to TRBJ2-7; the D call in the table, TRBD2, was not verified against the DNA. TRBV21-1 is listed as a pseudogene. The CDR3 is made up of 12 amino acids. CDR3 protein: CASSVGEGVMYF. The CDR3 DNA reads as TGTGCCAGCAGCGTCGGTGAGGGAGTTATGTACTTC.

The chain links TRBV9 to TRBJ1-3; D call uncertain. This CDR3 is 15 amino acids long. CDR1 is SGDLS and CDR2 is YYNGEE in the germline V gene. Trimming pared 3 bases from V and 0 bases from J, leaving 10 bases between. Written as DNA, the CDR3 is TGTGCCAGCAGCGCCGGGGTGGACTCTGGAAACACCATATATTTT. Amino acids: CASSAGVDSGNTIYF.

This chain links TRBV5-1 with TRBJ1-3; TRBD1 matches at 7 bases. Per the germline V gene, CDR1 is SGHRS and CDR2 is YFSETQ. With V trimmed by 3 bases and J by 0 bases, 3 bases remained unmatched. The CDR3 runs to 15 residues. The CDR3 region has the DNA TGCGCCAGCAGCTGGGGGACAGACTCTGGAAACACCATATATTTT. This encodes CASSWGTDSGNTIYF.

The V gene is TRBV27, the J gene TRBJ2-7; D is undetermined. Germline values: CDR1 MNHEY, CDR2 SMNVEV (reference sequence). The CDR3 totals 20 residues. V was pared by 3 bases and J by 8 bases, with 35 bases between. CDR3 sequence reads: CASSFLKGIRPLRVYLKQYF. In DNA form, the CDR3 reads TGTGCCAGCAGTTTTCTAAAAGGAATTAGGCCACTTCGGGTGTATTTGAAGCAGTACTTC.

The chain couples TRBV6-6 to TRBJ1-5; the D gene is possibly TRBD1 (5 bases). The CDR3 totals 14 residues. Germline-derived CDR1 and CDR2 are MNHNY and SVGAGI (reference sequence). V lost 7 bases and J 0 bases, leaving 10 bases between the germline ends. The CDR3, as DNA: TGTGCCAGCACCGACGGGGGTAGCAATCAGCCCCAGCATTTT. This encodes CASTDGGSNQPQHF.

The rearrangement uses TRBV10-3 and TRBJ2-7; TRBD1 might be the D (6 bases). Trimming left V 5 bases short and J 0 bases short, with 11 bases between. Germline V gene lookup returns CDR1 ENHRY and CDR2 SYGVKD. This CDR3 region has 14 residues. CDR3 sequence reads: CAISPTGFSYEQYF. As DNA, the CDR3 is TGTGCCATCAGTCCCACAGGGTTCTCCTACGAGCAGTACTTC.

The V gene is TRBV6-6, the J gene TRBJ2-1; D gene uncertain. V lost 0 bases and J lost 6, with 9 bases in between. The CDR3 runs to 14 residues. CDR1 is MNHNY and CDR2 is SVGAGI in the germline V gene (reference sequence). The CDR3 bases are TGTGCCAGCAGTTACTCTCTCCAGGTCAATGAGCAGTTCTTC. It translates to CASSYSLQVNEQFF.

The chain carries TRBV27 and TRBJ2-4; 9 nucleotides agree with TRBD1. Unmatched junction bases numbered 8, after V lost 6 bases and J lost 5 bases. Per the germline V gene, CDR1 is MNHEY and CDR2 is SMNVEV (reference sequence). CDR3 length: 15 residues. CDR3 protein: CASSPSWTGENIQYF. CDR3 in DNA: TGTGCCAGCAGCCCTTCGTGGACAGGGGAAAACATTCAGTACTTC.